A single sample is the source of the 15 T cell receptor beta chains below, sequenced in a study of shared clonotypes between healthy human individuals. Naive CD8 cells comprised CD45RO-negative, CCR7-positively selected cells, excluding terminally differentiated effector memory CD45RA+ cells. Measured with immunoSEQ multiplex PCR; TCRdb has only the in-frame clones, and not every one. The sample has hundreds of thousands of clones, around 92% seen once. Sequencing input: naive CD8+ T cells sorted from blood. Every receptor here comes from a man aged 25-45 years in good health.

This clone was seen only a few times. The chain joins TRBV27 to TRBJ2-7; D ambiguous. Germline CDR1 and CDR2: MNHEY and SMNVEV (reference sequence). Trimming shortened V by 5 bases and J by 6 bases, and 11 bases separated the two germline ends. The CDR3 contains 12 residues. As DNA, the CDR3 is TGTGCCAGCAGTCCCACCATGGGCGAGCAGTACTTC. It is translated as CASSPTMGEQYF.

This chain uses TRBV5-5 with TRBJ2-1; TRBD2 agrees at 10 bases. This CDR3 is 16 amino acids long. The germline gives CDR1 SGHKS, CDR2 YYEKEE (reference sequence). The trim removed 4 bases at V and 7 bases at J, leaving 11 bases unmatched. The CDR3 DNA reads TGTGCCAGCAGCCAACGACTAGCGGGCGCGCGGAATGAGCAGTTCTTC. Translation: CASSQRLAGARNEQFF.

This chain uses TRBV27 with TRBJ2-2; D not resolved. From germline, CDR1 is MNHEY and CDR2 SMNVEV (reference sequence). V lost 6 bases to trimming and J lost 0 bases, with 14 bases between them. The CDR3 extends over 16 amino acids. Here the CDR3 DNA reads TGTGCCAGCAGAAGGGCGGCCTCCGCGAACACCGGGGAGCTGTTTTTT. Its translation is CASRRAASANTGELFF.

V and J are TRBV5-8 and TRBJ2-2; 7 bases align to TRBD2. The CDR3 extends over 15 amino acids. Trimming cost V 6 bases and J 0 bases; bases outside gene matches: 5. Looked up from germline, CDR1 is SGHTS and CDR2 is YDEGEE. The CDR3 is CASIPGTTNTGELFF. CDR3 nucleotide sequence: TGTGCCAGCATCCCCGGGACTACGAACACCGGGGAGCTGTTTTTT.

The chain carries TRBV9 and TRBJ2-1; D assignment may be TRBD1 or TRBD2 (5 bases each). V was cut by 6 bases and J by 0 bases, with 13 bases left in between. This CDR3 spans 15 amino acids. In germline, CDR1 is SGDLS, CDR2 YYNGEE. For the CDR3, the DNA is TGTGCCAGCAAAAGGGACGAGAGCTCCTACAATGAGCAGTTCTTC. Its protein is CASKRDESSYNEQFF.

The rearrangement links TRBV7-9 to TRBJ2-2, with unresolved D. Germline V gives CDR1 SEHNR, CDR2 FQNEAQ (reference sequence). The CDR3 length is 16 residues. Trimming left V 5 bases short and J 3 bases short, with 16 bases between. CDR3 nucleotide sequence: TGTGCCAGCAGCCGTATCAGGTGGGGATACACCGGGGAGCTGTTTTTT. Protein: CASSRIRWGYTGELFF.

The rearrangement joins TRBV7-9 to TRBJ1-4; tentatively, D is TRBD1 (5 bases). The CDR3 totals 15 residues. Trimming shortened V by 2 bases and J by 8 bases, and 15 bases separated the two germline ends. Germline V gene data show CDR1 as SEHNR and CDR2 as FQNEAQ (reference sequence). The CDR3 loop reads CASSLPRGVGEKLFF. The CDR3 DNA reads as TGTGCCAGCAGCTTACCAAGGGGAGTAGGGGAAAAACTGTTTTTT.

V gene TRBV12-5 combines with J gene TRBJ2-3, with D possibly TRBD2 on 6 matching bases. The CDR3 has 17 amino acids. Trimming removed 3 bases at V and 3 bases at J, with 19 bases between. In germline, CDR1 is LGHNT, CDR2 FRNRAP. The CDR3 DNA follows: TGTGCTAGTGGTTTAGGGATGGAGGCAGGGAGGACAGATACGCAGTATTTT. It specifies CASGLGMEAGRTDTQYF.

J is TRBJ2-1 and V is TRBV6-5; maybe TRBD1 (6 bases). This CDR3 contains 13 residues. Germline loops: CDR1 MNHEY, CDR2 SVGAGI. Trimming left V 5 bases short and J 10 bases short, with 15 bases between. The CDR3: CASSTRTDGEQFF. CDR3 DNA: TGTGCCAGCAGTACTCGGACAGACGGAGAGCAGTTCTTC.

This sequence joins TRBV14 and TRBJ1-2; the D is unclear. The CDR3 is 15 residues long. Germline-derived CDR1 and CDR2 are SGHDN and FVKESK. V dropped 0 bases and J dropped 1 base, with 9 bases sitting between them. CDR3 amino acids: CASSQEGSNNYGYTF. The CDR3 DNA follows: TGTGCCAGCAGCCAAGAAGGGTCTAATAACTATGGCTACACCTTC. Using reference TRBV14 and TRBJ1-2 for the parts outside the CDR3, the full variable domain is EAGVTQFPSHSVIEKGQTVTLRCDPISGHDNLYWYRRVMGKEIKFLLHFVKESKQDESGMPNNRFLAERTGGTYSTLKVQPAELEDSGVYFCASSQEGSNNYGYTFGSGTRLTVV.

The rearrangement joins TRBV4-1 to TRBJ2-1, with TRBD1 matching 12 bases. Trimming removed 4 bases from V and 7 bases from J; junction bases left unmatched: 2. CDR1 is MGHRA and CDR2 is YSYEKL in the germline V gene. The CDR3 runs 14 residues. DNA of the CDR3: TGCGCCAGCAGCCCGGGACAGGGGGCGAATGAGCAGTTCTTC. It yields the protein CASSPGQGANEQFF.

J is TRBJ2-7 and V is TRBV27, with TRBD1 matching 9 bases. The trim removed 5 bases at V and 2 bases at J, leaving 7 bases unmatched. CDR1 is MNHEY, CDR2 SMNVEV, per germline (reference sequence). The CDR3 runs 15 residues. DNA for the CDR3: TGTGCCAGCAGTCAAGGGACAGGGATCACCTACGAGCAGTACTTC. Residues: CASSQGTGITYEQYF.

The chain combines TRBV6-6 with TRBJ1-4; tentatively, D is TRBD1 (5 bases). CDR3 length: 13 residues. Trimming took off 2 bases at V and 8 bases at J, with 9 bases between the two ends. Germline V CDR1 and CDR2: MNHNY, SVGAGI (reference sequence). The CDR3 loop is CASSYRGGEKLFF. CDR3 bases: TGTGCCAGCAGTTACCGGGGGGGAGAAAAACTGTTTTTT.

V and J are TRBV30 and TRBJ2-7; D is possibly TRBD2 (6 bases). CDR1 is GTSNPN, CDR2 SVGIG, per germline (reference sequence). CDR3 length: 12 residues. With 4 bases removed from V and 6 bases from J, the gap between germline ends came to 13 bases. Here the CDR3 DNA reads TGTGCCTGGACTCCCGGGGGTATCGAGCAGTACTTC. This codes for CAWTPGGIEQYF.

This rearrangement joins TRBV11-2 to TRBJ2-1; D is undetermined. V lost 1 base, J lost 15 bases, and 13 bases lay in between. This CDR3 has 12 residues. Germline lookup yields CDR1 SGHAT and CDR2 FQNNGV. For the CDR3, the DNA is TGTGCCAGCAGCTTAGGAGAGGATATCTTGTTCTTC. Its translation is CASSLGEDILFF.